This entry is about one T cell receptor beta chain. Its binding antigen is unknown. Within one base of it there is no much larger clone, and no base qualities were kept. The sample's time point, from its label and the paper: 45 days after influenza vaccine administration. The data belong to a study of response to subunit inactivated influenza vaccine (dated 2018 in TCRdb). Study-level background: To follow how T cells responded to a trivalent subunit inactivated influenza vaccine, the researchers relied on deep quantitative profiling of the T cell receptor repertoire.

Inclusive of the bounding cysteine and phenylalanine, the CDR3 is 15 residues long. This entry keeps only the CDR3 DNA: 45 bases, framed from base 1. V trim: 6 bases; J trim: 4 bases; unmatched bases: 6. The germline V gene gives CDR1 as SNHLY and CDR2 as FYNNEI. Libraries were built with RT-PCR. TCRdb shows the sequencer as Illumina HiSeq 2500. TCRdb reprocessing: public reads trimmed at Q25 with fastp, clones called with MiXCR, in-frame beta chains kept. Every entry covers one CDR3 protein and lists the most common genes and DNA from its rows. This sample comprises over 450,000 distinct CDR3 sequences, approximately 13% of them detected only once. The leading ten clones occupy approximately 14% of the sample. Study-level results and caveats: It was suggested by the authors that each seasonal influenza vaccination may recruit only a limited number of new T cells.

The sequence joins TRBV2 to TRBJ1-5; the junction holds 10 bases that match TRBD1. The source material was PBMCs from blood, sampled roughly 46 days after vaccination. The receptor was isolated from a man in his forties or fifties who received an inactivated influenza vaccine. Donor details come from another sample of the same person, matched by shared clones. The bases read TGTGCCAGCAGCGCGACAGGGGGCTTGAATCAGCCCCAGCATTTT. Its protein reads: CASSATGGLNQPQHF.